The rows below give T cell receptor beta chains drawn from one sample of a study of blood T cell repertoires in COVID-19. Data came from immunoSEQ multiplex PCR; TCRdb stores just in-frame clones and leaves some out. Among 200,000 to 250,000 clones listed, approximately 87% were seen once. Material: PBMCs or T cells enriched from blood (not recorded which). The receptors derive from a woman in her fifties or sixties in a cohort exposed to, infected with or recovered from COVID-19 (not recorded which). Both conserved end residues are trimmed from each CDR3.

V: TRBV6-2/TRBV6-3; CDR3: ASSYILHQPQH
V: TRBV11-3; CDR3: ASSPKGASGANVLT
V: TRBV28; CDR3: ASGAGDSPKIAF
V: TRBV2; CDR3: AIGGFAQY
V: TRBV3-1/TRBV3-2; CDR3: ASGGGPGGGLDTQY
V: TRBV5-1; CDR3: ASSSGQGGTYEQY
V: TRBV12-3/TRBV12-4; CDR3: ASSRKGTGGYT
V: TRBV28; CDR3: ASSSSATGADTQY
V: TRBV6-2/TRBV6-3; CDR3: ASSRDSAGANVLT
V: TRBV9; CDR3: ASSARVSYNEQF
V: TRBV19; CDR3: ASQNSQGLSNQPQH
V: TRBV20-1; CDR3: SAPSRYEQY
V: TRBV6-2/TRBV6-3; CDR3: ASSSGAGDTQY
V: TRBV27; CDR3: ASSLLGGGFSPLH
V: TRBV6-2/TRBV6-3; CDR3: ASSPIRTSGGSRQDTQY
V: TRBV28; CDR3: ASSTGTGWYEQY
V: TRBV28; CDR3: ASSTRQGPNTGELF
V: TRBV19; CDR3: ASMGARGHYGYGYT
V: TRBV7-9; CDR3: ASRIPIQGLFDDEQF
V: TRBV6-2/TRBV6-3; CDR3: ASSAVEGDVGELF
V: TRBV24-1; CDR3: ATSDGTGVSYT
V: TRBV19; CDR3: ASGEATIRNTIY
V: TRBV12-3/TRBV12-4; CDR3: ASRYPGTEAF
V: TRBV5-5; CDR3: ASGQGMDYEQY
V: TRBV15; CDR3: ATSSWGQTQY
V: TRBV18; CDR3: ASSTASGTGGHEQY
V: TRBV2; CDR3: ASKGQWGSPLH
V: TRBV27; CDR3: ASYPTYRGILYEQY
V: TRBV28; CDR3: ASSFPTSGGPDTGELF
V: TRBV29-1; CDR3: SVDPSGAGYGYT
V: TRBV7-2; CDR3: ASSLLGLNTEAF
V: TRBV9; CDR3: ASTRTGTNYGYT
V: TRBV12-3/TRBV12-4; CDR3: ASSLGFLAEQY
V: TRBV10-3; CDR3: AISEGLAGGVGEQF
V: TRBV5-1; CDR3: ASSRGQGAGETQY
V: TRBV4-1; CDR3: ASSQQGGQRYYEQY
V: TRBV6-2/TRBV6-3; CDR3: ASSYGDGRGNTIY
V: TRBV19; CDR3: ASSMRRTGGYEQY
V: TRBV10-2; CDR3: ATSNGGQLLTDTQY
V: TRBV3-1/TRBV3-2; CDR3: ASSPHRGGGAF